This T cell receptor beta chain emerged from a study of T cells in Graves' hyperthyroidism and ophthalmopathy. Study-wide points: Separation of ophthalmopathy from stable hyperthyroidism was achieved by a 13 V-J model.

Trimming removed 5 bases from V and 4 bases from J, with 11 bases in between. Germline V lookup: CDR1 SEHNR, CDR2 FQNEAQ (reference sequence). The CDR3 is made up of 14 amino acids. Patients having uncontrolled infection, another autoimmune disease, pregnancy or lactation were not included. Diagnosing involved the use of clinical symptoms, serum thyroxine and TRAb, thyroid ultrasound and orbital computed tomography. Out of over 9 ml of fresh peripheral blood came the PBMCs. Template material for amplifying TCR beta CDR3 regions consisted of RNA transcripts. The HTBI set primed first-round TCR CDR3 RT-PCR. TCRdb itself ran the multiplex PCR reads through MiXCR, one entry per CDR3 protein. Among approximately 610,000 distinct CDR3 sequences listed, roughly 15% were seen once. In its sample, this clonotype was seen a few times. As yet, its antigen is unknown.

V is TRBV7-9 and J is TRBJ1-4; D call uncertain. The receptor was isolated from a woman aged 35 to 49 with Graves' ophthalmopathy. Sequencing used blood. CDR3 amino acids: CASSDWGLNEKLFF. CDR3 nucleotide sequence: TGTGCCAGCAGCGACTGGGGTCTTAATGAAAAACTGTTTTTT.